The rows below give T cell receptor beta chains drawn from one sample of a study of cytomegalovirus exposure and HLA in healthy donors. The repertoire was sequenced with immunoSEQ multiplex PCR; TCRdb's copy has only in-frame clones and lacks some. This sample has around 160,000 clones, with 84% found just once. Material for sequencing was PBMCs. The receptors stem from a young man in good health and CMV-seropositive. The CDR3 runs from the conserved cysteine through the conserved F or W. A D gene is named only where the DNA matches it firmly. Not all rows give a size; the values are once, few, many and, for expanded clones, a class.

>TRBJ1-5|13|.|.|TRBV19
CASSAGVRQPQHF
TGTGCCAGTAGTGCGGGGGTTAGGCAGCCCCAGCATTTT
>TRBJ2-5|15|.|TRBD2|TRBV5-1
CASSFGAGDQETQYF
TGCGCCAGCAGCTTTGGCGCGGGGGATCAAGAGACCCAGTACTTC
>TRBJ1-4|15|.|TRBD1|TRBV5-4
CASSSRQGANEKLFF
TGTGCCAGCAGCTCCAGACAGGGGGCTAATGAAAAACTGTTTTTT
>TRBJ2-7|16|.|TRBD2|TRBV7-3
CASSLEGTSGTYEQYF
TGTGCCAGCAGCTTAGAGGGGACTAGCGGGACCTACGAGCAGTACTTC
>TRBJ1-2|15|.|TRBD1|TRBV6-6
CASSYSWGQGMWYTF
TGTGCCAGCAGTTACTCGTGGGGACAGGGAATGTGGTACACCTTC
>TRBJ1-1|17|once|.|TRBV21-1
CATRASQAPWMNTEAFF
TGTGCCACTCGAGCTAGCCAGGCGCCCTGGATGAACACTGAAGCTTTCTTT
>TRBJ2-2|16|.|TRBD2|TRBV5-4
CASSLGLAGDTGELFF
TGTGCCAGCAGCTTGGGACTAGCGGGGGACACCGGGGAGCTGTTTTTT
>TRBJ1-4|15|.|.|TRBV28
CASSLWLETNEKLFF
TGTGCCAGCAGTTTATGGTTGGAGACTAATGAAAAACTGTTTTTT
>TRBJ2-2|19|.|.|TRBV5-1
CASSLHPIDGRGGAGELFF
TGCGCCAGCAGCTTGCACCCGATAGATGGCAGGGGTGGCGCCGGGGAGCTGTTTTTT
>TRBJ1-4|13|.|.|TRBV6-1
CASREGPREKLFF
TGTGCCAGCAGGGAGGGGCCGAGGGAAAAACTGTTTTTT
>TRBJ2-7|11|.|.|TRBV2
CASTSGSEQYF
TGTGCCAGCACCTCAGGGTCAGAGCAGTACTTC
>TRBJ2-3|13|.|.|TRBV30
CAWSRRKSDTQYF
TGTGCCTGGAGTCGGCGGAAGTCAGATACGCAGTATTTT
>TRBJ1-2|16|.|.|TRBV7-9
CASSALGGAGDYGYTF
TGTGCCAGCAGCGCCCTTGGGGGGGCCGGGGATTATGGCTACACCTTC
>TRBJ1-2|13|.|.|TRBV28
CASTIRRGYGYTF
TGTGCCAGCACAATTAGGCGGGGTTATGGCTACACCTTC
>TRBJ2-7|14|.|.|TRBV5-6
CASRGLATENEQYF
TGTGCCAGCAGAGGTCTAGCTACCGAGAACGAGCAGTACTTC
>TRBJ2-2|13|.|.|TRBV7-3
CASSSGGSGELFF
TGTGCCAGCAGCTCCGGAGGATCCGGGGAGCTGTTTTTT
>TRBJ1-3|12|once|.|TRBV10-3
CAISVRGNTIYF
TGTGCCATCAGTGTCAGGGGAAACACCATATATTTT
>TRBJ1-5|14|.|.|TRBV6-4
CASRGGNSNQPQHF
TGTGCCAGCAGGGGGGGGAACAGCAATCAGCCCCAGCATTTT
>TRBJ1-1|15|.|.|TRBV28
CASSFRGSISTEAFF
TGTGCCAGCAGCTTCAGGGGAAGTATTAGCACTGAAGCTTTCTTT
>TRBJ2-3|13|.|.|TRBV9
CASSAVRTDTQYF
TGTGCCAGCAGCGCCGTTCGCACAGATACGCAGTATTTT
>TRBJ1-5|13|.|.|TRBV6-4
CAGTDRPPRDRHF
TGTGCCGGCACAGATAGACCGCCGAGGGATCGGCATTTT
>TRBJ1-2|11|.|.|TRBV6-1
CASTRAGGYTF
TGTGCCAGCACCAGGGCGGGGGGCTACACCTTC
>TRBJ2-7|17|.|TRBD2|TRBV15
CATSRDRGGTSGIEQYF
TGTGCCACCAGCAGAGATAGGGGAGGAACTAGCGGGATTGAGCAGTACTTC
>TRBJ1-3|17|.|.|TRBV18
CASSPRGLTSSGNTIYF
TGTGCCAGCTCACCACGAGGACTGACTAGCTCTGGAAACACCATATATTTT
>TRBJ2-7|15|.|TRBD2|TRBV5-1
CASSSGTSGRGEQYF
TGCGCCAGCAGCTCCGGGACTAGCGGGAGGGGCGAGCAGTACTTC
>TRBJ2-5|17|.|TRBD1|TRBV15
CATSRSSRGQGLETQYF
TGTGCCACCAGCAGGTCTAGCCGGGGACAGGGCTTGGAGACCCAGTACTTC
>TRBJ2-3|13|.|.|TRBV30
CAWSVASGDTQYF
TGTGCCTGGAGTGTAGCGTCTGGGGATACGCAGTATTTT
>TRBJ2-4|15|few|TRBD2|TRBV7-2
CASSLSSGNKNIQYF
TGTGCCAGCAGCTTGAGTAGCGGGAACAAAAACATTCAGTACTTC
>TRBJ2-7|15|.|.|TRBV7-2
CASRPKTGETYEQYF
TGTGCCAGCAGGCCTAAGACCGGGGAGACCTACGAGCAGTACTTC
>TRBJ1-5|14|few|.|TRBV29-1
CSVGEQQSNQPQHF
TGCAGCGTTGGTGAACAACAGAGCAATCAGCCCCAGCATTTT
>TRBJ2-7|11|.|TRBD1|TRBV28
CAGGQIYEQYF
TGTGCCGGGGGACAGATCTACGAGCAGTACTTC
>TRBJ2-7|13|.|TRBD2|TRBV2
CATRLAGVPEQYF
TGTGCCACCCGACTAGCGGGAGTTCCCGAGCAGTACTTC
>TRBJ1-6|16|.|TRBD1|TRBV9
CASSGGQGPYNSPLHF
TGTGCCAGCAGCGGCGGACAGGGCCCCTATAATTCACCCCTCCACTTT
>TRBJ2-4|16|.|TRBD2|TRBV5-1
CASSLGGLAGVNIQYF
TGCGCCAGCAGCTTGGGAGGCCTAGCGGGAGTCAACATTCAGTACTTC
>TRBJ1-1|14|.|TRBD1|TRBV19
CASTRTGERTEAFF
TGTGCCAGTACCCGGACAGGGGAGAGGACTGAAGCTTTCTTT
>TRBJ2-7|12|.|.|TRBV28
CASSRLVGEQYF
TGTGCCAGCTCTAGGCTAGTCGGCGAGCAGTACTTC
>TRBJ2-7|13|.|.|TRBV29-1
CSVYRSPSGEQYF
TGCAGCGTTTACCGCTCCCCATCGGGGGAGCAGTACTTC
>TRBJ1-1|13|once|.|TRBV6-6
CASSLGVNTEAFF
TGTGCCAGCTCCCTCGGGGTGAACACTGAAGCTTTCTTT
>TRBJ1-2|15|.|TRBD1|TRBV4-1
CASSQDGQGAHGYTF
TGCGCCAGCAGCCAAGACGGACAGGGGGCGCATGGCTACACCTTC
>TRBJ2-3|12|.|.|TRBV27
CASSPNTDTQYF
TGTGCCAGCAGTCCCAACACAGATACGCAGTATTTT
>TRBJ2-2|14|once|.|TRBV7-8
CASSLARVAGELFF
TGTGCCAGCAGCTTAGCCAGGGTTGCCGGGGAGCTGTTTTTT
>TRBJ2-2|15|once|TRBD1|TRBV6-5
CASSYHRQGTGELFF
TGTGCCAGCAGTTACCACAGACAGGGGACCGGGGAGCTGTTTTTT
>TRBJ2-1|11|.|.|TRBV29-1
CSVEDVDEQFF
TGCAGCGTTGAAGATGTCGATGAGCAGTTCTTC
>TRBJ2-2|15|.|TRBD2|TRBV7-9
CASSPAAGDTGELFF
TGTGCCAGCAGCCCGGCGGCGGGAGACACCGGGGAGCTGTTTTTT